Below, 29 T cell receptor beta chains from the same sample are listed, as sequenced in a study of OX40 agonist ivuxolimab in advanced cancers. The repertoire was sequenced with immunoSEQ multiplex PCR; TCRdb's copy has only in-frame clones and lacks some. Here the sample spans 52,000 or so clones, nearly 95% being singletons. The material sequenced was CD4+ or CD8+ T cells sorted from blood, taken in a trial of the OX40 agonist ivuxolimab. These receptors came from an adult with an advanced solid tumor such as melanoma, head and neck, liver or kidney cancer.

CDR3 nucleotide sequence: TGTGCCAGCAGTGCAGACGGGGGGGCCCTCTGGGAGCAGTACTTC. Protein product: CASSADGGALWEQYF. The chain recombines TRBV28 with TRBJ2-7; 8 nucleotides align to TRBD2. V shed 5 bases and J 7 bases; nucleotides not matched to a gene: 13. The CDR3 runs 15 residues. Germline V gives CDR1 MDHEN, CDR2 SYDVKM.

The V and J genes are TRBV4-3 and TRBJ2-1; maybe TRBD1 (5 bases). The germline V and J ends were trimmed by 0 bases and 0 bases, with 15 bases remaining between them. The CDR3 has 18 amino acids. Germline-derived CDR1 and CDR2 are LGHNA and YSLEER. The CDR3 nucleotides are TGCGCCAGCAGCCAAGAATGGACACGAAGCAGCTCCTACAATGAGCAGTTCTTC. The encoded protein is CASSQEWTRSSSYNEQFF.

This chain links TRBV5-1 with TRBJ2-7, with D tentatively TRBD1 or TRBD2 (5 bases each). Per the germline V gene, CDR1 is SGHRS and CDR2 is YFSETQ. The CDR3 has 17 amino acids. V was shortened by 4 bases and J by 1 base, with 21 bases between the two germline ends. This chain's CDR3 is CASSETLTGPPSYEQYF. CDR3 sequence (DNA): TGCGCCAGCAGCGAGACCTTGACGGGACCCCCTTCCTACGAGCAGTACTTC.

The chain joins TRBV6-5 to TRBJ1-2; 11 bases fit TRBD1. This CDR3 is built from 13 residues. V trimming: 5 bases; J trimming: 6 bases; junction bases outside the gene matches: 2. CDR1 is MNHEY and CDR2 is SVGAGI in the germline V gene. Here the CDR3 reads CASSPDRGHGYTF. The DNA of the CDR3 is TGTGCCAGCAGTCCGGACAGGGGGCATGGCTACACCTTC.

This clone has only one observation. The chain combines TRBV9 with TRBJ1-3; possibly TRBD1 for D (6 bases). Germline V gene lookup returns CDR1 SGDLS and CDR2 YYNGEE. The CDR3 totals 17 residues. With 9 bases removed from V and 0 bases from J, the gap between germline ends came to 22 bases. The CDR3: CATDFLTGAFSGNTIYF. In DNA form, the CDR3 reads TGTGCCACCGACTTCTTGACAGGTGCCTTCTCTGGAAACACCATATATTTT.

The rearrangement joins TRBV9 to TRBJ2-3, with D maybe TRBD2 (6 bases). Germline loops: CDR1 SGDLS, CDR2 YYNGEE. The CDR3 has 15 amino acids. V was pared by 0 bases and J by 0 bases, with 8 bases between. The CDR3 DNA reads as TGTGCCAGCAGCGTAGACGGGACTAGCACAGATACGCAGTATTTT. As protein: CASSVDGTSTDTQYF.

The chain couples TRBV5-6 to TRBJ2-7, with D perhaps TRBD1 (5 bases). This CDR3 is built from 15 residues. Germline V gives CDR1 SGHDT, CDR2 YYEEEE. The V end was cut by 0 bases, the J end by 2 bases, with 12 bases between. CDR3 region: CASSLGVGRAYEQYF. CDR3 in DNA: TGTGCCAGCAGCTTGGGGGTGGGGCGCGCCTACGAGCAGTACTTC.

This clone was counted a single time. V gene TRBV6-5 combines with J gene TRBJ2-1, with TRBD2 matching over 8 bases. Germline V gene lookup returns CDR1 MNHEY and CDR2 SVGAGI. Trimming cost V 6 bases and J 8 bases; bases outside gene matches: 3. This CDR3 region has 12 residues. The CDR3 spells CASRGLEDEQFF. CDR3 DNA: TGTGCCAGCAGGGGACTAGAAGATGAGCAGTTCTTC.

The V gene is TRBV28, the J gene TRBJ1-3, with a tentative D call TRBD1 (6 bases). Germline V gives CDR1 MDHEN, CDR2 SYDVKM. V lost 2 bases, J lost 3 bases, and 17 bases lay in between. The CDR3 is 17 amino acids. Here the CDR3 DNA reads TGTGCCAGCAGTTTAGAGGGGGAAGGGGTGTTTGGAAACACCATATATTTT. Translating gives CASSLEGEGVFGNTIYF.

Details on this clone: An end of the junction differs from the germline gene, which may be a read error. The V and J genes are TRBV4-1 and TRBJ2-3; D is undetermined. CDR1 MGHRA and CDR2 YSYEKL come from the germline V gene. The CDR3 length is 11 residues. The CDR3 nucleotides are TGCGCCAGCAGCCTAGGCTTTTTCAAGGATTTT. Translation: CASSLGFFKDF.

The rearrangement links TRBV5-6 to TRBJ2-1; 10 bases align to TRBD2. The J segment lost 5 bases and the V segment lost 4 bases, leaving 6 bases of the junction unmatched. CDR3 length: 15 amino acids. The V gene's germline CDR1 is SGHDT and CDR2 YYEEEE. The CDR3 nucleotides read TGTGCCAGCAGCCCCGGACTAGCGGCCAACAATGAGCAGTTCTTC. Its translation is CASSPGLAANNEQFF. The whole variable domain, remainder taken from reference TRBV5-6 and TRBJ2-1, is DAGVTQSPTHLIKTRGQQVTLRCSPKSGHDTVSWYQQALGQGPQFIFQYYEEEERQRGNFPDRFSGHQFPNYSSELNVNALLLGDSALYLCASSPGLAANNEQFFGPGTRLTVL.

The chain uses TRBV6-5 and TRBJ1-1; D gene uncertain. CDR1 MNHEY and CDR2 SVGAGI come from the germline V gene. The CDR3 sequence is 15 residues long. Between the trimmed V and J ends, which lost 0 bases and 2 bases, there was a span of 10 bases. CDR3 residues: CASSYSGNGNTEAFF. DNA of the CDR3: TGTGCCAGCAGTTACTCAGGGAACGGTAACACTGAAGCTTTCTTT.

V gene TRBV30 combines with J gene TRBJ2-2; the D is unclear. This CDR3 is built from 13 residues. CDR1 and CDR2 from the germline V gene are GTSNPN and SVGIG (reference sequence). The CDR3 DNA reads as TGTGCTAGTCCAGGCCCGAACACCGGGGAGCTGTTTTTT. This sequence encodes CASPGPNTGELFF.

The chain carries TRBV15 and TRBJ2-1, with D maybe TRBD2 (5 bases). Deletions cut 3 bases from V and 6 bases from J, with 18 bases between. The CDR3 has 16 amino acids. CDR1 and CDR2 from the germline V gene are LNHNV and YYDKDF (reference sequence). CDR3 DNA: TGTGCCACCAGCAGGCTTGGTGTGGGAGACCCCAATGAGCAGTTCTTC. Translating it yields CATSRLGVGDPNEQFF.

This clone showed up just once. The chain recombines TRBV5-6 with TRBJ2-5; TRBD1 agrees at 8 bases. The V segment lost 1 base and the J segment 5 bases; nucleotides outside the gene matches: 7. This CDR3 is built from 15 residues. Germline V gene data show CDR1 as SGHDT and CDR2 as YYEEEE. DNA for the CDR3: TGTGCCAGCAGCTTGCTACCAGGGGGCGGTGAGACCCAGTACTTC. Protein product: CASSLLPGGGETQYF.

The gene calls are TRBV6-1 and TRBJ1-2, with 8 positions matching TRBD1. Per the germline V gene, CDR1 is MNHNS and CDR2 is SASEGT. The CDR3 contains 16 residues. Losses at the gene ends were 2 bases for V and 3 bases for J; bases not matched to a gene: 8. The CDR3 sequence: CASSEIPGGDDYGYTF. CDR3 nucleotide sequence: TGTGCCAGCAGTGAAATCCCAGGGGGCGACGACTATGGCTACACCTTC.

The J gene is TRBJ2-1, the V gene TRBV7-2, with TRBD2 matching 9 bases. V shed 2 bases, J shed 8 bases, and the junction held 7 bases outside the gene matches. Germline V gene sequence: CDR1 SGHTA, CDR2 FQGNSA. The CDR3 consists of 15 residues. CDR3 DNA: TGTGCCAGCAGCTTAAGTAGGCGGGAGGGCCATGAGCAGTTCTTC. It encodes CASSLSRREGHEQFF.

The chain employs TRBV29-1 and TRBJ1-2; no reliable D call. Trimming shortened V by 4 bases and J by 3 bases, and 6 bases separated the two germline ends. The CDR3 extends over 11 amino acids. The germline V gene has CDR1 SQVTM and CDR2 ANQGSEA. This CDR3 is CSVVWDYGYTF. In nucleotides, the CDR3 is TGCAGCGTTGTCTGGGACTATGGCTACACCTTC.

V and J are TRBV9 and TRBJ1-3; D unclear. The V gene's germline CDR1 is SGDLS and CDR2 YYNGEE. V lost 3 bases, J lost 4 bases, and 20 bases lay in between. The CDR3 has 17 residues. CDR3 coding DNA: TGTGCCAGCAGCGGCGGAGGAGGGCTGACGCTGGGAAACACCATATATTTT. Translating gives CASSGGGGLTLGNTIYF.

The chain combines TRBV7-6 with TRBJ2-1, with 9 bases fitting TRBD2. With V trimmed by 5 bases and J by 4 bases, 6 bases remained unmatched. CDR1 and CDR2 from the germline V gene are SGHVS and FNYEAQ. CDR3 length equals 15 residues. The CDR3 reads CASSTRTSEYNEQFF. The CDR3 DNA sequence: TGTGCCAGCAGCACTCGGACTAGCGAATACAATGAGCAGTTCTTC.

The chain joins TRBV5-1 to TRBJ2-1; the match to TRBD2 covers 9 bases. The CDR3 covers 14 residues. Germline assignment: CDR1 SGHRS and CDR2 YFSETQ. V was clipped by 10 bases and J by 5 bases; unmatched bases: 10. CDR3 residues: CARTRLAGNNEQFF. In DNA form, the CDR3 reads TGCGCCCGTACCAGGCTAGCGGGGAACAATGAGCAGTTCTTC. The complete variable domain, with remaining parts taken from reference TRBV5-1 and TRBJ2-1, reads KAGVTQTPRYLIKTRGQQVTLSCSPISGHRSVSWYQQTPGQGLQFLFEYFSETQRNKGNFPGRFSGRQFSNSRSEMNVSTLELGDSALYLCARTRLAGNNEQFFGPGTRLTVL.

V usage is TRBV6-5 and J usage is TRBJ2-7; the D gene is possibly TRBD1 (6 bases). The CDR3 totals 15 residues. From germline, CDR1 is MNHEY and CDR2 SVGAGI. Trimming pared 6 bases from V and 4 bases from J, leaving 19 bases between. The CDR3 loop reads CASRDLQGSLYEQYF. The CDR3 DNA is TGTGCCAGCAGGGACCTACAGGGAAGCCTTTACGAGCAGTACTTC.

The chain links TRBV6-4 to TRBJ1-2; the D is unclear. This CDR3 contains 14 residues. Trimming shortened V by 5 bases and J by 2 bases, and 12 bases separated the two germline ends. Germline-derived CDR1 and CDR2 are MRHNA and SNTAGT. This CDR3 is CASSPSPGNYGYTF. DNA for the CDR3: TGTGCCAGCAGTCCCTCCCCGGGGAACTATGGCTACACCTTC.

V and J are TRBV13 and TRBJ2-7; D not certain. Between the trimmed V and J ends, which lost 5 bases and 6 bases, there was a span of 8 bases. This CDR3 is 11 amino acids long. Germline V gene sequence: CDR1 PRHDT, CDR2 FYEKMQ (reference sequence). The CDR3: CASSATGEQYF. CDR3 nucleotides: TGTGCCAGCAGCGCGACGGGCGAGCAGTACTTC.

This chain connects TRBV9 to TRBJ2-5; TRBD2 might be the D (6 bases). Germline CDR1 is SGDLS and CDR2 is YYNGEE. The V gene lost 4 bases and the J gene lost 7 bases, with 26 bases spanning the gap. The CDR3 contains 17 residues. CDR3 amino acids: CASSPRSGDGGFGTQYF. As DNA, the CDR3 is TGTGCCAGCAGCCCTCGATCGGGGGACGGAGGCTTCGGGACCCAGTACTTC.

The V call is TRBV5-6, the J call TRBJ2-7, with 7 bases aligning to TRBD1. The CDR3 loop spans 14 amino acids. J was trimmed by 5 bases and V by 4 bases; bases with no gene match: 9. Germline-derived CDR1 and CDR2 are SGHDT and YYEEEE. The CDR3: CASSPMTGRNEQYF. CDR3 nucleotides: TGTGCCAGCAGCCCCATGACAGGGCGAAACGAGCAGTACTTC.

V is TRBV7-2 and J is TRBJ2-5, with 9 bases identical to TRBD1. Germline CDR1 is SGHTA and CDR2 is FQGNSA. This CDR3 is built from 14 residues. Trimming at V came to 4 bases and at J to 5 bases, leaving 5 bases not matched to a gene. CDR3 bases: TGTGCCAGCAGCTCCGGGACAGGGTGGGAGACCCAGTACTTC. It codes for CASSSGTGWETQYF.

This chain links TRBV6-5 with TRBJ1-2; tentatively, D is TRBD1 (5 bases). This CDR3 region has 15 residues. V gave up 0 bases and J gave up 3 bases, with 11 bases separating them. Germline loops: CDR1 MNHEY, CDR2 SVGAGI. CDR3: CASSYSSGAHYGYTF. The CDR3 nucleotides are TGTGCCAGCAGTTACTCTTCTGGGGCCCACTATGGCTACACCTTC.

This chain uses TRBV9 with TRBJ2-2, with 11 bases matching TRBD1. After removal of 6 bases from V and 5 bases from J, the junction contained 6 bases not matched to a gene. This CDR3 contains 15 residues. From germline, CDR1 is SGDLS and CDR2 YYNGEE. The CDR3 nucleotides read TGTGCCAGCACTTCCGGACAGGGGGCAACCGGGGAGCTGTTTTTT. This codes for CASTSGQGATGELFF.